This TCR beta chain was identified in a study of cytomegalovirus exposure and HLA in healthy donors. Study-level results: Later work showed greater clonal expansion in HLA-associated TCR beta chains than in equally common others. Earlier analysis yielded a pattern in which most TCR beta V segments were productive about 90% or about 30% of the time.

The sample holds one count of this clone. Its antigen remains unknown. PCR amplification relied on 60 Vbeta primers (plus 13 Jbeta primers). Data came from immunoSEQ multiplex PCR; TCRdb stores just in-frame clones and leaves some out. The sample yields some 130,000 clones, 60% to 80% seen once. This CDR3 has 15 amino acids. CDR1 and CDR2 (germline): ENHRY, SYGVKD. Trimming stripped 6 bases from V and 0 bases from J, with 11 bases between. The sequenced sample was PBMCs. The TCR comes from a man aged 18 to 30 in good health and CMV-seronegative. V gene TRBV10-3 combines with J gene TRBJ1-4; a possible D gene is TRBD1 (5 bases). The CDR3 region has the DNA TGTGCCATCAGCCAAGGCAGGGCAACTAATGAAAAACTGTTTTTT. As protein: CAISQGRATNEKLFF.